This TCR beta chain was profiled in a study of blood T cells in healthy people across ages. Those donating, healthy Caucasian individuals from Russia, were aged about 6 to 100. Study-level results: In older individuals, TCR beta diversity per million T cells was lower, falling roughly linearly with age.

PCR was performed a second time for 7 to 11 cycles using a sample-barcoded 5' primer and a J-beta primer mix. The template-switch adaptor was a 5' adaptor with 12 random nucleotides. It tagged each cDNA molecule. Sequencing yielded, for each sample, at least 2.5 million paired-end reads carrying CDR3. Each CDR3 protein gets one entry after TCRdb re-called the 5' RACE reads with MiXCR. The sample has hundreds of thousands of distinct CDR3 sequences, about half seen once. This clonotype was counted many times. Its antigen remains unidentified. The TCR originated in an older woman in good health. Specimen: blood.

Here the CDR3 reads CATETSGYEQYF. DNA for the CDR3: TGTGCCACCGAAACTAGCGGGTACGAGCAGTACTTC. This chain uses TRBV10-3 with TRBJ2-7; 9 nucleotides agree with TRBD2. The germline CDR1 and CDR2 sequences are ENHRY and SYGVKD. The CDR3 extends over 12 amino acids. Trimming took 10 bases from V and 4 from J; bases not matched to a gene: 5.